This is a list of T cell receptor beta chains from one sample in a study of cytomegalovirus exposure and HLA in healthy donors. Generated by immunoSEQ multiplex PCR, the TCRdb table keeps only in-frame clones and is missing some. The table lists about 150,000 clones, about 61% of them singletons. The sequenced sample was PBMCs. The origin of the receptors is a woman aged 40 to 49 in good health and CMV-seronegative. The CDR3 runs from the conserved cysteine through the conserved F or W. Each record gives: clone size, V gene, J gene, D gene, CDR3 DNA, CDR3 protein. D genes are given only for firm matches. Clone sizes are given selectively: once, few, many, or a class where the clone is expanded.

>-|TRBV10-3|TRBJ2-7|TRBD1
TGTGCCATCAAGACAGGGAGCTCCTACGAGCAGTACTTC
CAIKTGSSYEQYF
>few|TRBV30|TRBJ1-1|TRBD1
TGTGCCTGGAAATACGACAGGGCGGCTGAAGCTTTCTTT
CAWKYDRAAEAFF
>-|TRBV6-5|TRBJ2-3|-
TGTGCCAGCAGTCCCCGGGTCTCGACTACAGATACGCAGTATTTT
CASSPRVSTTDTQYF
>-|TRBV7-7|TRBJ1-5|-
TGTGCCAGCCCTGCTTATGGGCAGACCGATAGCAATCAGCCCCAGCATTTT
CASPAYGQTDSNQPQHF
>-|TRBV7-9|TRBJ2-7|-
TGTGCCAGCAGCGGCTCCGGGACGTTACTGGGGGGCTTC
CASSGSGTLLGGF
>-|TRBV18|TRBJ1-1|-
TGTGCCAGCTCACCTGAGGGCAGGCTGGCCACTGAAGCTTTCTTT
CASSPEGRLATEAFF
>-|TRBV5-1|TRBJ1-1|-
TGCGCCAGCAGCCAGACAGACTCGAACACTGAAGCTTTCTTT
CASSQTDSNTEAFF
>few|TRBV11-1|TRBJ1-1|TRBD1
TGTGCCAGCAGCCCTTGGACAGGGGGCCCGAACACTGAAGCTTTCTTT
CASSPWTGGPNTEAFF
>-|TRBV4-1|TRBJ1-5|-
TGCGCCAGCAGCCAAGGGACACGTAGCAATCAGCCCCAGCATTTT
CASSQGTRSNQPQHF
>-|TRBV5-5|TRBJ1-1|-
TGTGCCAGCAGCCCGATTGGGGCACCGAACACTGAAGCTTTCTTT
CASSPIGAPNTEAFF
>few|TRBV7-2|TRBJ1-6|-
TGTGCCAGCAGCCCTATTGGGACACTGTCACCCCTCCACTTT
CASSPIGTLSPLHF
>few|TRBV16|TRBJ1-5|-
TGTGCCAGCAGCCAATTTCGAGGGGGTAATCAGCCCCAGCATTTT
CASSQFRGGNQPQHF
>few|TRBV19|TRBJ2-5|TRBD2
TGTGCCAGTAGTAACCCTCGGACTAGCGCCCAAGAGACCCAGTACTTC
CASSNPRTSAQETQYF
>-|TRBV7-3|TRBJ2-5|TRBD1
TGTGCCAGCAGCAGGACAGGACAAGAGACCCAGTACTTC
CASSRTGQETQYF
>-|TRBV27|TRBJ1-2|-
TGTGCCAGCACCACCGGGGGGAACTATGGCTACACCTTC
CASTTGGNYGYTF
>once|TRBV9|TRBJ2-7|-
TGTGCCAGCAGCCCCCGAGGAGGCAGCTCCTACGAGCAGTACTTC
CASSPRGGSSYEQYF
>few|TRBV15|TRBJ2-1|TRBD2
TGTGCCACCAGCAGGGCCCGGGGGGGCTATTCCAATGAGCAGTTCTTC
CATSRARGGYSNEQFF
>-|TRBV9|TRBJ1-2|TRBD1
TGTGCCAGCCGATCCTTTAACAGGGGGGATGGCTACACCTTC
CASRSFNRGDGYTF
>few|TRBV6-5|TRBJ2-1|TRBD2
TGTGCCAGCAGCGCGGGGGGCCTTTCCTACAATGAGCAGTTCTTC
CASSAGGLSYNEQFF
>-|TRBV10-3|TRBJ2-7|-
TGTGCCATCAGTAAGGGGGACCCCTTATCCGACGAGCAGTACTTC
CAISKGDPLSDEQYF
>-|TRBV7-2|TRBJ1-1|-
TGTGCCAGCAGCTTAAGCAGGCGGGGGTGGGACACTGAAGCTTTCTTT
CASSLSRRGWDTEAFF
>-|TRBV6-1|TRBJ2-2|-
TGTGCCAGTGGGGGGAAGGACACCGGGGAGCTGTTTTTT
CASGGKDTGELFF
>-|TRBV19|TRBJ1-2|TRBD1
TGTGCCAGTAGTATACCCGGGACAGGCAACTATGGCTACACCTTC
CASSIPGTGNYGYTF
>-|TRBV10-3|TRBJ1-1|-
TGTGCCATCAGCAGCCGGGACAATAGGGCTTTCTTT
CAISSRDNRAFF
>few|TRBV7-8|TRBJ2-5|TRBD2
TGTGCCAGCAGCTTGACTAGCGCTGGGGGGCAGACCCAGTACTTC
CASSLTSAGGQTQYF
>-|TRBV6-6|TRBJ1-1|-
TGTGCCAGCAGTCAGGGGTTGGGCACTGAAGCTTTCTTT
CASSQGLGTEAFF
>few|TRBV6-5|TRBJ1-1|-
TGTGCCAGCAGTTCATTCAAGAACACTGAAGCTTTCTTT
CASSSFKNTEAFF
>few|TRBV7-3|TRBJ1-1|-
TGTGCCAGCAGCCCCTTTAAGAACACTGAAGCTTTCTTT
CASSPFKNTEAFF
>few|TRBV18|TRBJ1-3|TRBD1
TGTGCCAGCTCGCGGCGGACAGGGTCGATAGACACCATATATTTT
CASSRRTGSIDTIYF
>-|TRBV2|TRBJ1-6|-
TGTGCCAGCATGAGGATCAGGGCCAATTCACCCCTCCACTTT
CASMRIRANSPLHF
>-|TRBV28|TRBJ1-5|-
TGTGCCAGTACCCCCCCCGCACAGGGAAACAATCAGCCCCAGCATTTT
CASTPPAQGNNQPQHF
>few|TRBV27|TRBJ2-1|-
TGTGCCAGCAGTTTATCGGGACTCCATGAGCAGTTCTTC
CASSLSGLHEQFF
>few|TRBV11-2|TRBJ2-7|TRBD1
TGTGCCAGCAGCGTCCGGGACAGGGTTCACTCCGAGCAGTACTTC
CASSVRDRVHSEQYF
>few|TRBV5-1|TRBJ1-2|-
TGCGCCAGCAGCTTGGCCGAAGAGCGCTACACCTTC
CASSLAEERYTF
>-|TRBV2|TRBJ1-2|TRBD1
TGTGCCAGCCAGGGGGTATTAGTCTATCGTGGCTACACCTTC
CASQGVLVYRGYTF
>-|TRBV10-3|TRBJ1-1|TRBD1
TGTGCCATCAACAAGGGACAGATGAACACTGAAGCTTTCTTT
CAINKGQMNTEAFF
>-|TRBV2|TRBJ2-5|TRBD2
TGTGCCAGCTCCGAGCGGGGGGGCAAAGAGACCCAGTACTTC
CASSERGGKETQYF
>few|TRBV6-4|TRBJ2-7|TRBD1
TGTGCCAGCAGCGCCGGGACAGGGGACTACGAGCAGTACTTC
CASSAGTGDYEQYF
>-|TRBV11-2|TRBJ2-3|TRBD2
TGTGCCAGCGCAGCGGGGGTGGTGGATACGCAGTATTTT
CASAAGVVDTQYF
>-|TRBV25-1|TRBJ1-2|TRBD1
TGTGCCAGCAGTCAGGGGGCGGGGATGGTATGGTATGGCTACACCTTC
CASSQGAGMVWYGYTF
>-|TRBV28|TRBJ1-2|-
TGTGCCAGCAGTCCACATGGGGAGAATGGCTACACCTTC
CASSPHGENGYTF
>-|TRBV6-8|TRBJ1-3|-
TGTGCCAGCAGCCAACTTAAGCCCACAGGGAACTCTGGAAACACCATATATTTT
CASSQLKPTGNSGNTIYF
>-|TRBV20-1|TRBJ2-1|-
TGCAGTGCTCTAAGGGAGGTCGAGCAGTTCTTC
CSALREVEQFF
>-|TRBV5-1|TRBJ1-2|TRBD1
TGCGCCAGCAGCTTGGGGGCCTCGAGACAGGGTAACTATGGCTACACCTTC
CASSLGASRQGNYGYTF
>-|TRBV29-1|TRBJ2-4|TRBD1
TGCAGCGTTGCAGGACAGGGGTGGAACATTCAGTACTTC
CSVAGQGWNIQYF
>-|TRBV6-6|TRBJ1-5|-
TGTGCCAGCACTCCGACAGCTTATAGCAATCAGCCCCAGCATTTT
CASTPTAYSNQPQHF